This is a list of T cell receptor beta chains from one sample in a study of shared clonotypes between healthy human individuals. Sequencing was performed with immunoSEQ multiplex PCR; in TCRdb, only in-frame clones are kept and a portion is missing. The sample has about 2 million clones, around 96% seen once. Sequencing was performed on naive CD8+ T cells sorted from blood. These receptors were obtained from a man aged 18 to 30 in good health. CDR3s include the opening cysteine and the closing phenylalanine or tryptophan. D genes are given only for firm matches. Some rows mark clone size as missing; the rest say once, few, many or name a class of expanded clone.

CDR3 DNA: TGTGCCAGCAGTTATTTCGAGGGAAATAGAGAGACCCAGTACTTC
CDR3 protein: CASSYFEGNRETQYF
CDR3 length: 15
clone size: .
J gene: TRBJ2-5
V gene: TRBV6-6
D gene: .

CDR3 DNA: TGCGCCAGCTCTGGACCGGGGGCGAGGGAAAAACTGTTTTTT
CDR3 protein: CASSGPGAREKLFF
CDR3 length: 14
clone size: .
J gene: TRBJ1-4
V gene: TRBV5-1
D gene: .

CDR3 DNA: TGTGCCAGCAGTTTATCACTCCTCGCCGAGGCGGGAGATGAGCAGTACTTC
CDR3 protein: CASSLSLLAEAGDEQYF
CDR3 length: 17
clone size: .
J gene: TRBJ2-7
V gene: TRBV28
D gene: TRBD2

CDR3 DNA: TGTGCCAGCACCGCCGGGACAGTGTCTTACGAGCAGTACTTC
CDR3 protein: CASTAGTVSYEQYF
CDR3 length: 14
clone size: .
J gene: TRBJ2-7
V gene: TRBV7-9
D gene: TRBD1

CDR3 DNA: TGTGCCAGCAGCTTCTCCACTAACTATGGCTACACCTTC
CDR3 protein: CASSFSTNYGYTF
CDR3 length: 13
clone size: .
J gene: TRBJ1-2
V gene: TRBV7-6
D gene: .

CDR3 DNA: TGTGCCAGCAGTTCCTTGGCAGGGGCTGGGCATGGCTACACCTTC
CDR3 protein: CASSSLAGAGHGYTF
CDR3 length: 15
clone size: .
J gene: TRBJ1-2
V gene: TRBV6-5
D gene: .

CDR3 DNA: TGTGCCAGCAGCTTGGGCAGTCTGAACACTGAAGCTTTCTTT
CDR3 protein: CASSLGSLNTEAFF
CDR3 length: 14
clone size: .
J gene: TRBJ1-1
V gene: TRBV5-6
D gene: .

CDR3 DNA: TGTGCCAGCAGTGAAGATAGTCCGACCCGCACAGATACGCAGTATTTT
CDR3 protein: CASSEDSPTRTDTQYF
CDR3 length: 16
clone size: .
J gene: TRBJ2-3
V gene: TRBV25-1
D gene: .

CDR3 DNA: TGTGCCAGTAGTATAGCGGGGTTGGATACGCAGTATTTT
CDR3 protein: CASSIAGLDTQYF
CDR3 length: 13
clone size: .
J gene: TRBJ2-3
V gene: TRBV19
D gene: .

CDR3 DNA: TGTGCCTGGAGTACCTTCCCGGGACAGAAAAATCAGCCCCAGCATTTT
CDR3 protein: CAWSTFPGQKNQPQHF
CDR3 length: 16
clone size: .
J gene: TRBJ1-5
V gene: TRBV30
D gene: TRBD1

CDR3 DNA: TGCGCCAGCAGCCAAGATCTGTCAGGGCTCTACGAGCAGTACTTC
CDR3 protein: CASSQDLSGLYEQYF
CDR3 length: 15
clone size: .
J gene: TRBJ2-7
V gene: TRBV4-1
D gene: .

CDR3 DNA: TGTGCAAGTCGCTCCACACGACTAGCGGGAGGGTCAAATGAGCAGTTCTTC
CDR3 protein: CASRSTRLAGGSNEQFF
CDR3 length: 17
clone size: .
J gene: TRBJ2-1
V gene: TRBV12-2
D gene: .

CDR3 DNA: TGTGCCAGCAGCCCAGACGGATGGGCAGATACGCAGTATTTT
CDR3 protein: CASSPDGWADTQYF
CDR3 length: 14
clone size: .
J gene: TRBJ2-3
V gene: TRBV13
D gene: .

CDR3 DNA: TGTGCCAGCAGCTTAGACGGGGGGCGAGACGAGCAGTACTTC
CDR3 protein: CASSLDGGRDEQYF
CDR3 length: 14
clone size: once
J gene: TRBJ2-7
V gene: TRBV7-9
D gene: .

CDR3 DNA: TGTGCCAGCAGTTTTACCGGGAGCACCTACAATGAGCAGTTCTTC
CDR3 protein: CASSFTGSTYNEQFF
CDR3 length: 15
clone size: .
J gene: TRBJ2-1
V gene: TRBV27
D gene: .

CDR3 DNA: TGTGCCAGCAGTTTATCGGCCAGGGGCATAAGCTATGGCTACACCTTC
CDR3 protein: CASSLSARGISYGYTF
CDR3 length: 16
clone size: .
J gene: TRBJ1-2
V gene: TRBV27
D gene: .

CDR3 DNA: TGCAGCGTTACAGGGCCTACTGAAGCTTTCTTT
CDR3 protein: CSVTGPTEAFF
CDR3 length: 11
clone size: .
J gene: TRBJ1-1
V gene: TRBV29-1
D gene: .

CDR3 DNA: TGTGCCACCAGGAGCCTACTAGGAGATACGCAGTATTTT
CDR3 protein: CATRSLLGDTQYF
CDR3 length: 13
clone size: .
J gene: TRBJ2-3
V gene: TRBV15
D gene: .

CDR3 DNA: TGTGCCAGTAGCAGGGACAACCTTTATGGCTACACCTTC
CDR3 protein: CASSRDNLYGYTF
CDR3 length: 13
clone size: .
J gene: TRBJ1-2
V gene: TRBV19
D gene: .

CDR3 DNA: TGTGCCAGCAGCTTGTCAGCAAACTATGGCTACACCTTC
CDR3 protein: CASSLSANYGYTF
CDR3 length: 13
clone size: .
J gene: TRBJ1-2
V gene: TRBV5-6
D gene: .

CDR3 DNA: TGTGCCAGCAGCGCTATAGGGCAGATAGAGCAGTACTTC
CDR3 protein: CASSAIGQIEQYF
CDR3 length: 13
clone size: .
J gene: TRBJ2-7
V gene: TRBV7-8
D gene: .

CDR3 DNA: TGTGCCAGCAGTTTCCCCGGGACATCCTGGTTGCAGACTAATGAAAAACTGTTTTTT
CDR3 protein: CASSFPGTSWLQTNEKLFF
CDR3 length: 19
clone size: .
J gene: TRBJ1-4
V gene: TRBV27
D gene: .

CDR3 DNA: TGTGCCAGCAGCTTACGAGGGTCCTACGAGCAGTACTTC
CDR3 protein: CASSLRGSYEQYF
CDR3 length: 13
clone size: .
J gene: TRBJ2-7
V gene: TRBV11-2
D gene: .

CDR3 DNA: TGTGCCTGGAGTAGTGGCTCTGGGGCCAACGTCCTGACTTTC
CDR3 protein: CAWSSGSGANVLTF
CDR3 length: 14
clone size: .
J gene: TRBJ2-6
V gene: TRBV30
D gene: .

CDR3 DNA: TGCGCCAGCAGCTTGGCGAGGGAAAGATCGTCTGAAGCTTTCTTT
CDR3 protein: CASSLARERSSEAFF
CDR3 length: 15
clone size: .
J gene: TRBJ1-1
V gene: TRBV5-1
D gene: .

CDR3 DNA: TGTGCCAGCAGCGAGAGGGGACAAAACACTGAAGCTTTCTTT
CDR3 protein: CASSERGQNTEAFF
CDR3 length: 14
clone size: .
J gene: TRBJ1-1
V gene: TRBV9
D gene: .

CDR3 DNA: TGCGCCAGCAGCCAAGAGGAGGGACAGGGGAGAACAGATACGCAGTATTTT
CDR3 protein: CASSQEEGQGRTDTQYF
CDR3 length: 17
clone size: .
J gene: TRBJ2-3
V gene: TRBV4-1
D gene: TRBD1